The 5 T cell receptor beta chains below were found in one sample sequenced in a study of blood T cell repertoires in COVID-19. Using immunoSEQ multiplex PCR, the repertoire was profiled, and TCRdb retains in-frame clones only, with some absent. The sample carries over 200,000 clones, roughly 90% recorded once. Material for sequencing was peripheral blood. The receptor set was obtained from a young man who had recovered from COVID-19.

The chain has TRBV19 and TRBJ1-2; D may be TRBD1 (5 bases). This CDR3 is built from 15 residues. CDR1 is LNHDA and CDR2 is SQIVND in the germline V gene (reference sequence). With 7 bases removed from V and 6 bases from J, the gap between germline ends came to 21 bases. CDR3 sequence reads: CASNPVQGGWDGYTF. The CDR3 nucleotides read TGTGCCAGTAACCCTGTCCAGGGCGGATGGGATGGCTACACCTTC.

This rearrangement joins TRBV5-4 to TRBJ1-4; 7 bases fit TRBD1. Germline V gene data show CDR1 as SGHNT and CDR2 as YYREEE (reference sequence). CDR3 size: 14 residues. Trimming removed 4 bases from V and 5 bases from J; junction bases left unmatched: 5. CDR3 DNA: TGTGCCAGCAGCCGCGGACAGGCCAATGAAAAACTGTTTTTT. Translated: CASSRGQANEKLFF.

The gene calls are TRBV2 and TRBJ2-5, with 7 bases lining up with TRBD1. The V segment lost 7 bases and the J segment 2 bases; nucleotides outside the gene matches: 7. The CDR3 loop spans 14 amino acids. CDR1 and CDR2 from the germline V gene are SNHLY and FYNNEI. The CDR3 nucleotides read TGTGCCAGCAACCTCAGGGGGACACAAGAGACCCAGTACTTC. Protein: CASNLRGTQETQYF.

This clone has a single count. This chain connects TRBV2 to TRBJ2-7, with TRBD1 identical over 9 bases. Trimming removed 6 bases from V and 2 bases from J; junction bases left unmatched: 8. Germline V gene sequence: CDR1 SNHLY, CDR2 FYNNEI. This CDR3 has 15 residues. The CDR3 is CASSFGQGSTYEQYF. As DNA, the CDR3 is TGTGCCAGCAGCTTCGGACAGGGGTCTACCTACGAGCAGTACTTC.

This chain connects TRBV10-3 to TRBJ1-1; tentatively, D is TRBD1 (6 bases). V lost 0 bases, J lost 3 bases, and 11 bases lay in between. Germline V gene sequence: CDR1 ENHRY, CDR2 SYGVKD. The CDR3 totals 15 residues. CDR3 residues: CAISESERGYTEAFF. The CDR3 region has the DNA TGTGCCATCAGTGAGTCGGAGAGGGGGTACACTGAAGCTTTCTTT.